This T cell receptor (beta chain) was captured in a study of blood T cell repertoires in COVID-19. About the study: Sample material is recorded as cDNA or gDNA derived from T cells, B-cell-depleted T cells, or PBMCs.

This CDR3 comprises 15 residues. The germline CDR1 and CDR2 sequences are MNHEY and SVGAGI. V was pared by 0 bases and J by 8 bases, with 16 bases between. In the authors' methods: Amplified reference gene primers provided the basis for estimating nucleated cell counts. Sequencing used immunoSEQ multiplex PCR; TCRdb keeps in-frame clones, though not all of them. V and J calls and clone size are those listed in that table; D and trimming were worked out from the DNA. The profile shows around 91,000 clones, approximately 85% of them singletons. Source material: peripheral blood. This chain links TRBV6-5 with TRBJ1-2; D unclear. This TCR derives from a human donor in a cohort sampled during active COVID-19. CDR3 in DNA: TGTGCCAGCAGTTACTCGTTTTATCCAACGGGGGGCTACACCTTC. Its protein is CASSYSFYPTGGYTF.